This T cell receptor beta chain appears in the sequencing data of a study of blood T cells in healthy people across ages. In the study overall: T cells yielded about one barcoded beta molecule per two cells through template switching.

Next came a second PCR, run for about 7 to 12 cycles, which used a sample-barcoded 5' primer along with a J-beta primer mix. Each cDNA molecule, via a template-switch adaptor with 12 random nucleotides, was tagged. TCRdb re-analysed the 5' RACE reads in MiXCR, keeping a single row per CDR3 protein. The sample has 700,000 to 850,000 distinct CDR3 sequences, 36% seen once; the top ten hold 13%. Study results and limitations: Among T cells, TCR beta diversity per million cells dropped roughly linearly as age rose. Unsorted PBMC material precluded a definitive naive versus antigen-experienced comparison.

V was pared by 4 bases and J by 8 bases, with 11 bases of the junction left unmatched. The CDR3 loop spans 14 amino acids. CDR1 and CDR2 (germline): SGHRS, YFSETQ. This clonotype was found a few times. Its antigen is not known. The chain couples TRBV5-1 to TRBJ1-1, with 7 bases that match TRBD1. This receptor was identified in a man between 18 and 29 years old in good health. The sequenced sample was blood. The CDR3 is CASSPPDRPREAFF. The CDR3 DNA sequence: TGCGCCAGCAGCCCCCCGGACAGGCCTAGAGAAGCTTTCTTT.